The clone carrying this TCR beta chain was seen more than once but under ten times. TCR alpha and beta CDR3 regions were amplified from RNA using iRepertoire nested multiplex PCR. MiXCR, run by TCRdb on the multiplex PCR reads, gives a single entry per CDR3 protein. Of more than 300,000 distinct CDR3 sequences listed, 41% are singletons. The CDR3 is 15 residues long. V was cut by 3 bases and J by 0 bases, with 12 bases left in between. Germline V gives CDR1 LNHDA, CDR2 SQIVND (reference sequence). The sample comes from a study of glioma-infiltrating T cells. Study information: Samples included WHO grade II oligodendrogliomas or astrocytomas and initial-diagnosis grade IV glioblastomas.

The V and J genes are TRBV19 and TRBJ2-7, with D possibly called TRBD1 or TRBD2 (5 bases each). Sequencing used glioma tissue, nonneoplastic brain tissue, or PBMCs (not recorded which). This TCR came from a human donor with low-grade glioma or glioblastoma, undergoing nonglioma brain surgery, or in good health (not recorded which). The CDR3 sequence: CASSIRDRASYEQYF. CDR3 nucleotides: TGTGCCAGTAGTATCCGGGACCGGGCCTCCTACGAGCAGTACTTC.